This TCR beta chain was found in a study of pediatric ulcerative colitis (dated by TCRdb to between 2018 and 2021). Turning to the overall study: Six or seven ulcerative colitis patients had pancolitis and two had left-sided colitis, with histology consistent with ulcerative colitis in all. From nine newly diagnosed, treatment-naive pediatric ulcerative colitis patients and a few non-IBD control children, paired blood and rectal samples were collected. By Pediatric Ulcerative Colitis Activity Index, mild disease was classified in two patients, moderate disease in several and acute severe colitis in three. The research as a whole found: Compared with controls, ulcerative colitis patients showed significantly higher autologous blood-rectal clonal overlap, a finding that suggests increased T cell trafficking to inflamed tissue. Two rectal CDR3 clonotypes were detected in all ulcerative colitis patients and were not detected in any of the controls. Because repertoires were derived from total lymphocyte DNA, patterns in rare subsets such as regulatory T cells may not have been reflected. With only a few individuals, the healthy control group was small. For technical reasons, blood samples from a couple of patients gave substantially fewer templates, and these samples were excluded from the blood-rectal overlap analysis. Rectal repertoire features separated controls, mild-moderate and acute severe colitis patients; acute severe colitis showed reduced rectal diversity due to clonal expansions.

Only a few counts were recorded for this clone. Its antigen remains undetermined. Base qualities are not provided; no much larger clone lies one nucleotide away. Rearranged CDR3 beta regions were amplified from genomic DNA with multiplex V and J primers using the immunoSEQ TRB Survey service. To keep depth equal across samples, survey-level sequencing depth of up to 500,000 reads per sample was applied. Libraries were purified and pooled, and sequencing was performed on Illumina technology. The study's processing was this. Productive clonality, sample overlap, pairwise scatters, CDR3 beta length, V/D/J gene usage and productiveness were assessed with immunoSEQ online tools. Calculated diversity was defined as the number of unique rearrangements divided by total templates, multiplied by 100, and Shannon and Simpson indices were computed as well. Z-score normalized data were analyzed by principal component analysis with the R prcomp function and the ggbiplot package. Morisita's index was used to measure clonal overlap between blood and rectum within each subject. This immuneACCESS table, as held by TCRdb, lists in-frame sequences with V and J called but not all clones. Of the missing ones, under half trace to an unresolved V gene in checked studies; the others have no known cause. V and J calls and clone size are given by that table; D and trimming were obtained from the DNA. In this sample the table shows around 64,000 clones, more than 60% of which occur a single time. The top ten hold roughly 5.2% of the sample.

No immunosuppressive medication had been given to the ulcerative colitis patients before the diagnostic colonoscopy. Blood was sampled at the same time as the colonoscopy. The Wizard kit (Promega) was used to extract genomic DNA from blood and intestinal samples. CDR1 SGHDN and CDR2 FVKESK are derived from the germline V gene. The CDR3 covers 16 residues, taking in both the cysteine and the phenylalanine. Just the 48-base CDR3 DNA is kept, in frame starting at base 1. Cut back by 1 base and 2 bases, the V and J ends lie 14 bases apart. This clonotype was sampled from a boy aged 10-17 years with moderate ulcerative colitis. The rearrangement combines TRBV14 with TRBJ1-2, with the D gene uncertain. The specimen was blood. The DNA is TGTGCCAGCAGCCAAGTGAGCGGGCGGAAGAACTATGGCTACACCTTC. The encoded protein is CASSQVSGRKNYGYTF.